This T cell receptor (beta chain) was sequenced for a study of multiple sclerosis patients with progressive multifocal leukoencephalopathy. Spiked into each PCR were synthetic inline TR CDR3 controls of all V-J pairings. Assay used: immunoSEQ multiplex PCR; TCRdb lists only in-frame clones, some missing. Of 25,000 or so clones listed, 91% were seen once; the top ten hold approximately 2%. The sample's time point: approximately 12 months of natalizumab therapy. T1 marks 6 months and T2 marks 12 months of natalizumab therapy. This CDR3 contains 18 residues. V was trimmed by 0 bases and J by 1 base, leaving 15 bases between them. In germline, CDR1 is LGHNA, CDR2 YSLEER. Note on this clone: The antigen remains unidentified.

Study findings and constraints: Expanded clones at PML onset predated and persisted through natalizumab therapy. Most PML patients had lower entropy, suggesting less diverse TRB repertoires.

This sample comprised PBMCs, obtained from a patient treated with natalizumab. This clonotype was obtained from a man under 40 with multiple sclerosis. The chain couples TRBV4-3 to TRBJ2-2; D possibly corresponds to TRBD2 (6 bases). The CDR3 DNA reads TGCGCCAGCAGCCAAGATGGGCTAGCGATCGAGAACACCGGGGAGCTGTTTTTT. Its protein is CASSQDGLAIENTGELFF.